This TCR beta chain was retrieved from a study of T-cell reconstitution after alpha-beta-depleted transplantation in children. Trimming left V 1 base short and J 7 bases short, with 24 bases between. The CDR3 contains 18 residues. Germline CDR1 is LGHNA and CDR2 is YSLEER. Unique molecular identifiers tagged the TCRbeta library. Using its own MiXCR run on the PCR reads, TCRdb lists one record per CDR3 protein. The table records about 460,000 distinct CDR3 sequences, 10% to 13% of them present only once. This clonotype was detected ten times or more. The chain is built from TRBV4-3 and TRBJ2-3, with D possibly TRBD1 on 6 matching bases. The specimen was PBMCs, collected before TCRalphabeta/CD19-depleted stem cell transplant. The origin of this receptor is a child aged 2 to 15 with inherited bone marrow failure, due to receive a stem cell transplant. Here the CDR3 reads CASSQVRGGGQKGNTQYF. DNA for the CDR3: TGCGCCAGCAGCCAAGTCCGCGGAGGAGGACAGAAAGGGAATACGCAGTATTTT.